Listed here are 27 T cell receptor beta chains from one sample, sequenced in a study of T cell clonotyping in hematopoietic cell transplantation. Sequencing used immunoSEQ multiplex PCR; TCRdb keeps in-frame clones, though not all of them. The sample yields roughly 23,000 clones, approximately 87% seen once. Time point noted: recipient sample about 28 days before transplant, after cytoreduction. The specimen was peripheral blood mononuclear cells, collected before stem cell transplant. The receptors come from a man in his late teens or twenties with biphenotypic leukemia. Some clones in this sample may be carry-over from other donors' samples.

This chain joins TRBV7-9 and TRBJ2-7; perhaps D is TRBD1 or TRBD2 (6 bases each). The ends were cut back, 4 bases at V and 1 base at J, with 11 bases in the middle. This CDR3 region has 14 residues. Germline V gives CDR1 SEHNR, CDR2 FQNEAQ (reference sequence). CDR3 loop: CASSSQGTSYEQYF. DNA for the CDR3: TGTGCCAGCAGCTCTCAGGGGACTTCCTACGAGCAGTACTTC.

The genes are TRBV6-5 and TRBJ2-1; TRBD2 aligns across 11 bases. V dropped 0 bases and J dropped 14; count of bases not matched to a gene: 6. This CDR3 has 14 residues. CDR1 is MNHEY, CDR2 SVGAGI, per germline. CDR3: CASSYSTSGSQEFF. CDR3 sequence (DNA): TGTGCCAGCAGTTACTCCACTAGCGGGAGTCAGGAGTTCTTC.

This clone is a singleton in its sample. The CDR3 DNA sequence: TGTGCCAGCAGCTGGACGTGGGGGGACACTGAAGCTTTCTTT. Amino acid sequence: CASSWTWGDTEAFF. The chain uses TRBV5-4 and TRBJ1-1; D is perhaps TRBD1 (5 bases). The CDR3 is made up of 14 amino acids. Germline V lookup: CDR1 SGHNT, CDR2 YYREEE (reference sequence). V was trimmed by 3 bases and J by 3 bases, leaving 12 bases between them.

The chain joins TRBV11-3 to TRBJ2-7; possibly TRBD1 for D (6 bases). V was shortened by 4 bases and J by 0 bases, with 13 bases between the two germline ends. Looked up from germline, CDR1 is SGHNT and CDR2 is YENEEA. This CDR3 is 15 amino acids long. CDR3 protein: CASSYRDTPSYEQYF. The CDR3 coding sequence is TGTGCCAGCAGCTACCGGGACACCCCCTCCTACGAGCAGTACTTC.

J is TRBJ2-2 and V is TRBV6-6; 8 bases align to TRBD2. With 0 bases clipped from V and 1 base from J, the junction kept 1 base outside the gene matches. Germline V gene lookup returns CDR1 MNHNY and CDR2 SVGAGI (reference sequence). The CDR3 runs 16 residues. DNA of the CDR3: TGTGCCAGCAGTTACTCCGCGGGGGGGAACACCGGGGAGCTGTTTTTT. Protein product: CASSYSAGGNTGELFF.

The V call is TRBV28, the J call TRBJ1-5; D possibly corresponds to TRBD1 (5 bases). V was trimmed by 6 bases and J by 9 bases, leaving 30 bases between them. The CDR3 runs to 18 residues. Germline V gene sequence: CDR1 MDHEN, CDR2 SYDVKM. The CDR3 DNA is TGTGCCAGCAGGCTACCTAACCTACCGGGACTTATTACTTCGCCCCAGCATTTT. This encodes CASRLPNLPGLITSPQHF.

The CDR3 loop is CASSSRGIDTDTQYF. The CDR3 nucleotides are TGTGCCAGTAGTAGCAGGGGAATTGACACAGATACGCAGTATTTT. This chain uses TRBV19 with TRBJ2-3, with a weak D call TRBD1 (6 bases). V lost 4 bases to trimming and J lost 2 bases, with 13 bases between them. This CDR3 region has 15 residues. From germline, CDR1 is LNHDA and CDR2 SQIVND (reference sequence).

The chain uses TRBV11-2 and TRBJ1-2; 7 bases agree with TRBD1. The length of the CDR3 is 16 residues. From germline, CDR1 is SGHAT and CDR2 FQNNGV. V shed 3 bases, J shed 0 bases, and the junction held 7 bases outside the gene matches. CDR3 loop: CASSLTGFRANYGYTF. The CDR3 DNA reads TGTGCCAGCAGCTTGACAGGGTTTCGAGCTAACTATGGCTACACCTTC. Filled out from reference TRBV11-2 and TRBJ1-2, the complete variable domain reads EAGVAQSPRYKIIEKRQSVAFWCNPISGHATLYWYQQILGQGPKLLIQFQNNGVVDDSQLPKDRFSAERLKGVDSTLKIQPAKLEDSAVYLCASSLTGFRANYGYTFGSGTRLTVV.

This rearrangement joins TRBV6-1 to TRBJ2-6; D uncertain. The CDR3 loop spans 15 amino acids. Germline V gene lookup returns CDR1 MNHNS and CDR2 SASEGT. Trimming stripped 2 bases from V and 2 bases from J, with 7 bases between. The CDR3 loop is CASSESATGANVLTF. DNA of the CDR3: TGTGCCAGCAGTGAATCAGCGACTGGGGCCAACGTCCTGACTTTC.

The gene calls are TRBV10-3 and TRBJ2-5; D possibly corresponds to TRBD1 (6 bases). Trimming removed 0 bases at V and 0 bases at J, with 11 bases between. The CDR3 has 16 amino acids. The germline gives CDR1 ENHRY, CDR2 SYGVKD. Here the CDR3 reads CAISESGQPYQETQYF. In nucleotides, the CDR3 is TGTGCCATCAGTGAGTCGGGACAACCGTACCAAGAGACCCAGTACTTC.

The rearrangement joins TRBV4-1 to TRBJ1-3; TRBD1 aligns across 9 bases. CDR3 length: 15 amino acids. Germline V CDR1 and CDR2: MGHRA, YSYEKL. J gave up 3 bases and V 4 bases, and 4 bases lay outside the gene matches. CDR3 DNA: TGCGCCAGCAGCCGGGACAGGGTTTTTGGAAACACCATATATTTT. It specifies CASSRDRVFGNTIYF.

The rearrangement links TRBV5-1 to TRBJ2-7, with 7 bases lining up with TRBD1. Germline CDR1 reads SGHRS; CDR2 reads YFSETQ. Trimming cost V 0 bases and J 2 bases; bases outside gene matches: 2. The CDR3 has 14 amino acids. The CDR3 loop is CASSLGQGAYEQYF. As DNA, the CDR3 is TGCGCCAGCAGCTTGGGCCAGGGGGCCTACGAGCAGTACTTC.

V is TRBV27 and J is TRBJ2-1; 7 bases agree with TRBD2. From germline, CDR1 is MNHEY and CDR2 SMNVEV (reference sequence). Unmatched junction bases numbered 5, after V lost 5 bases and J lost 7 bases. The CDR3 has 13 amino acids. The chain's CDR3 is CASSVSLANEQFF. The CDR3 region has the DNA TGTGCCAGCAGTGTCTCACTAGCGAATGAGCAGTTCTTC.

The chain couples TRBV4-1 to TRBJ2-5; D is undetermined. The CDR3 is 12 residues long. V gave up 0 bases and J gave up 9 bases, with 8 bases separating them. Germline V gene data show CDR1 as MGHRA and CDR2 as YSYEKL. CDR3: CASSQDGWAQYF. In DNA, the CDR3 is TGCGCCAGCAGCCAAGATGGTTGGGCCCAGTACTTC.

There are a few counts of this clone. The chain employs TRBV2 and TRBJ1-2; no clear D gene. Trimming took 1 base from V and 3 from J, leaving 0 bases between them. The CDR3 is made up of 11 amino acids. CDR1 and CDR2 (germline): SNHLY, FYNNEI. The CDR3 is CASSEDYGYTF. CDR3 DNA sequence: TGTGCCAGCAGTGAAGACTATGGCTACACCTTC.

The genes are TRBV4-2 and TRBJ2-7; maybe TRBD1 (6 bases). CDR3 length: 19 residues. Deletions cut 1 base from V and 2 bases from J, with 24 bases between. The germline CDR1 and CDR2 sequences are LGHNA and YNFKEQ. The CDR3 sequence is CASSQVGAWGRSTTYEQYF. The CDR3, as DNA: TGTGCCAGCAGCCAAGTCGGGGCCTGGGGGCGTTCCACTACCTACGAGCAGTACTTC.

V usage is TRBV6-1 and J usage is TRBJ1-2; a weak D match, TRBD1 (5 bases). Trimming shortened V by 3 bases and J by 0 bases, and 14 bases separated the two germline ends. The CDR3 contains 16 residues. Germline V gene sequence: CDR1 MNHNS, CDR2 SASEGT. The CDR3 bases are TGTGCCAGCAGTGAGGCGGGGGGGGGAGCTAACTATGGCTACACCTTC. Translation gives CASSEAGGGANYGYTF.

The V and J genes are TRBV7-3 and TRBJ1-5, with D hard to call. V dropped 3 bases and J dropped 4 bases, with 7 bases sitting between them. Looked up from germline, CDR1 is SGHTA and CDR2 is FQGTGA. The CDR3 length is 13 residues. CDR3 residues: CASSLGINQPQHF. The CDR3 region has the DNA TGTGCCAGCAGCTTGGGGATTAATCAGCCCCAGCATTTT.

The rearrangement links TRBV28 to TRBJ2-7; 8 bases are shared with TRBD1. CDR1 is MDHEN, CDR2 SYDVKM, per germline. The CDR3 has 15 amino acids. The V gene end was trimmed by 4 bases and the J gene end by 3 bases; junction bases not matched to a gene: 8. The CDR3 DNA reads as TGTGCCAGCAGTTCCCTAGGACAGGGCGTCTACGAGCAGTACTTC. Translation: CASSSLGQGVYEQYF.

The genes are TRBV30 and TRBJ1-2; 8 positions agree with TRBD1. The J segment lost 4 bases and the V segment lost 1 base, leaving 8 bases of the junction unmatched. The germline gives CDR1 GTSNPN, CDR2 SVGIG (reference sequence). The CDR3 extends over 15 amino acids. As DNA, the CDR3 is TGTGCCTGGAGTGGCGGACAGGGAGTTTTCTATGGCTACACCTTC. Protein: CAWSGGQGVFYGYTF.

The rearrangement links TRBV7-6 to TRBJ1-1, with D unclear. The germline V and J ends were trimmed by 1 base and 1 base, with 4 bases remaining between them. In germline, CDR1 is SGHVS, CDR2 FNYEAQ. The CDR3 loop spans 13 amino acids. This chain's CDR3 is CASSLERNTEAFF. The CDR3, as DNA: TGTGCCAGCAGCTTAGAAAGGAACACTGAAGCTTTCTTT.

V is TRBV14 and J is TRBJ2-7; 7 bases map to TRBD2. Germline values: CDR1 SGHDN, CDR2 FVKESK. The CDR3 runs to 13 residues. V lost 6 bases and J lost 0; bases outside the gene matches: 2. This CDR3 reads CASRPSGSYEQYF. The CDR3 coding sequence is TGTGCCAGCAGGCCTAGCGGCTCCTACGAGCAGTACTTC.

This rearrangement joins TRBV5-4 to TRBJ2-2; TRBD1 is a possible D gene (5 bases). The V end was cut by 3 bases, the J end by 4 bases, with 13 bases between. The CDR3 runs 15 residues. Germline loops: CDR1 SGHNT, CDR2 YYREEE (reference sequence). CDR3 in DNA: TGTGCCAGCAGCTCCGACAGTGAGGCCACCGGGGAGCTGTTTTTT. This encodes CASSSDSEATGELFF.

This chain uses TRBV7-2 with TRBJ2-7; D gene unclear. Germline V CDR1 and CDR2: SGHTA, FQGNSA. The CDR3 contains 13 residues. Trimming took off 3 bases at V and 6 bases at J, with 12 bases between the two ends. The CDR3 region is CASSFPSVGEQYF. The DNA of the CDR3 is TGTGCCAGCAGCTTCCCTTCGGTGGGCGAGCAGTACTTC.

The chain employs TRBV10-3 and TRBJ1-3; no firm D call. The V end was cut by 4 bases, the J end by 2 bases, with 21 bases between. Germline V lookup: CDR1 ENHRY, CDR2 SYGVKD. This CDR3 has 18 amino acids. In DNA, the CDR3 is TGTGCCATCAGTGTTGGGTCTGCAGGCTCCGGTACTGGAAACACCATATATTTT. Its translation: CAISVGSAGSGTGNTIYF.

This clone was counted a single time. The chain uses TRBV6-5 and TRBJ2-7; perhaps D is TRBD1 or TRBD2 (6 bases each). The CDR3 totals 15 residues. Germline V gene sequence: CDR1 MNHEY, CDR2 SVGAGI. Trimming removed 5 bases at V and 1 base at J, with 15 bases between. The CDR3 DNA follows: TGTGCCAGCAGTCCCACAGGGAGGTTGTCCTACGAGCAGTACTTC. Translated: CASSPTGRLSYEQYF.

V and J are TRBV6-5 and TRBJ2-7, with 13 bases identical to TRBD2. The trim removed 5 bases at V and 5 bases at J, leaving 6 bases unmatched. The CDR3 loop spans 15 amino acids. Germline V gene lookup returns CDR1 MNHEY and CDR2 SVGAGI. The CDR3: CASSVRTSGSDEQYF. CDR3 nucleotides: TGTGCCAGCAGTGTCCGGACTAGCGGGAGTGACGAGCAGTACTTC.